The next 30 T cell receptor beta chains were all read from a single sample in a study of cytomegalovirus exposure and HLA in healthy donors. The PCR ran on 60 Vbeta and 13 Jbeta primers. Repertoires were generated with immunoSEQ multiplex PCR, while TCRdb's copy carries only in-frame clones and drops some. Recorded here are about 130,000 clones; the top ten clones represent approximately 2%. Sequenced: PBMCs. The receptors were gathered from a man aged 40-49 years in good health and CMV-seronegative.

The chain is built from TRBV7-6 and TRBJ2-5; 10 bases align to TRBD2. V shed 3 bases and J 5 bases; nucleotides not matched to a gene: 9. CDR1 SGHVS and CDR2 FNYEAQ come from the germline V gene. The CDR3 sequence is 16 residues long. The CDR3 DNA reads TGTGCCAGCAGCTTGGGGACTAGCGTTCGAGCTGAGACCCAGTACTTC. This gives the protein CASSLGTSVRAETQYF. The full variable domain, with the rest looked up from reference TRBV7-6 and TRBJ2-5, is GAGVSQSPRYKVTKRGQDVALRCDPISGHVSLYWYRQALGQGPEFLTYFNYEAQQDKSGLPNDRFSAERPEGSISTLTIQRTEQRDSAMYRCASSLGTSVRAETQYFGPGTRLLVL.

This chain connects TRBV2 to TRBJ2-1; 10 bases align to TRBD1. Germline-derived CDR1 and CDR2 are SNHLY and FYNNEI. The CDR3 is 17 amino acids. V was clipped by 4 bases and J by 2 bases; unmatched bases: 8. DNA of the CDR3: TGTGCCAGCAGTGTCCCCGGGGACAGGGGTCCCTACAATGAGCAGTTCTTC. It encodes CASSVPGDRGPYNEQFF.

This chain connects TRBV13 to TRBJ2-5; 7 bases match TRBD2. V shed 0 bases and J 2 bases; nucleotides not matched to a gene: 9. The germline gives CDR1 PRHDT, CDR2 FYEKMQ (reference sequence). This CDR3 spans 17 amino acids. Here the CDR3 DNA reads TGTGCCAGCAGCTTAGGCCGGGTTGGGGGGGGACAAGAGACCCAGTACTTC. Encoded protein: CASSLGRVGGGQETQYF.

This chain links TRBV27 with TRBJ2-1; 8 bases map to TRBD1. CDR3 length: 15 amino acids. V lost 7 bases to trimming and J lost 8 bases; unmatched junction nucleotides: 13. The V gene's germline CDR1 is MNHEY and CDR2 SMNVEV (reference sequence). CDR3 nucleotide sequence: TGTGCCAGCACCCCCCTCGGGACAGGATGGGATGAGCAGTTCTTC. Translating gives CASTPLGTGWDEQFF.

The chain employs TRBV30 and TRBJ2-1; TRBD2 matches at 7 bases. This CDR3 has 14 amino acids. V trimming: 1 base; J trimming: 4 bases; junction bases outside the gene matches: 4. Germline loops: CDR1 GTSNPN, CDR2 SVGIG (reference sequence). The CDR3 DNA reads TGTGCCTGGAGTGCCCTAGCGGCTTACAATGAGCAGTTCTTC. It is translated as CAWSALAAYNEQFF.

V gene TRBV6-4 combines with J gene TRBJ2-3, with 11 bases aligning to TRBD2. Germline V gene sequence: CDR1 MRHNA, CDR2 SNTAGT. After removal of 5 bases from V and 5 bases from J, the junction contained 9 bases not matched to a gene. The CDR3 contains 16 residues. The chain's CDR3 is CASSPYSGRAGDTQYF. CDR3 in DNA: TGTGCCAGCAGTCCCTATAGCGGGAGGGCCGGAGATACGCAGTATTTT.

The V gene is TRBV27, the J gene TRBJ1-5; 8 bases align to TRBD1. This CDR3 region has 16 residues. The trim removed 2 bases at V and 3 bases at J, leaving 6 bases unmatched. The germline V gene has CDR1 MNHEY and CDR2 SMNVEV (reference sequence). The CDR3 DNA reads as TGTGCCAGCAGTTTAAGGAGGGGACAGGTCAATCAGCCCCAGCATTTT. This encodes CASSLRRGQVNQPQHF.

The chain has TRBV5-1 and TRBJ2-3, with 8 bases that match TRBD2. V was clipped by 4 bases and J by 4 bases; unmatched bases: 11. This CDR3 is 16 amino acids long. CDR1 and CDR2 from the germline V gene are SGHRS and YFSETQ. The CDR3 region has the DNA TGCGCCAGCAGCCCTACTAGCGGAACGGTACCAGATACGCAGTATTTT. It codes for CASSPTSGTVPDTQYF.

This chain connects TRBV7-2 to TRBJ1-3, with D possibly being TRBD1 (5 bases). Per the germline V gene, CDR1 is SGHTA and CDR2 is FQGNSA. This CDR3 is built from 17 residues. Trimming cost V 0 bases and J 1 base, with 13 bases left between them. CDR3 coding DNA: TGTGCCAGCAGCTTAGCGGGGGGGTTTGGATCTGGAAACACCATATATTTT. The encoded protein is CASSLAGGFGSGNTIYF.

As regards this clone: An end of the junction differs from the germline gene, which may be a read error. V usage is TRBV7-7 and J usage is TRBJ2-7; the D call may be TRBD1 or TRBD2 (5 bases each). The CDR3 has 14 amino acids. Germline V lookup: CDR1 SSHAT, CDR2 FNYEAQ (reference sequence). The CDR3 DNA follows: TGTGCTAGCAGCTTAGGGGAAGGAGGCTACGAGCAGTACTTC. Protein: CASSLGEGGYEQYF.

The V and J genes are TRBV30 and TRBJ1-3, with 7 bases lining up with TRBD1. The length of the CDR3 is 17 residues. V shed 3 bases and J 0 bases; nucleotides not matched to a gene: 11. CDR1 and CDR2 (germline): GTSNPN, SVGIG (reference sequence). The CDR3 DNA follows: TGTGCCTGGAGAGACACTAAGACAGGGTTCTCTGGAAACACCATATATTTT. It codes for CAWRDTKTGFSGNTIYF.

On this clone: Additional DNA sequences in this sample encode the identical CDR3. This chain uses TRBV4-2 with TRBJ2-2; 11 positions agree with TRBD2. This CDR3 comprises 16 residues. Per the germline V gene, CDR1 is LGHNA and CDR2 is YNFKEQ. The J segment lost 6 bases and the V segment lost 5 bases, leaving 8 bases of the junction unmatched. For the CDR3, the DNA is TGTGCCAGCAGCTCCCTAGCGGGAGGATGGTCCGGGGAGCTGTTTTTT. Amino acids: CASSSLAGGWSGELFF.

The rearrangement links TRBV11-3 to TRBJ2-5, with TRBD2 as a possible D gene (5 bases). Germline V gives CDR1 SGHNT, CDR2 YENEEA. Trimming removed 8 bases from V and 0 bases from J, with 7 bases in between. CDR3 length equals 12 residues. CDR3 DNA: TGTGCCAGCGGGGAGTACCAAGAGACCCAGTACTTC. Its translation: CASGEYQETQYF.

The J gene is TRBJ1-5, the V gene TRBV19, with 10 bases lining up with TRBD1. This CDR3 has 17 residues. The V gene end was trimmed by 6 bases and the J gene end by 1 base; junction bases not matched to a gene: 9. Germline CDR1 is LNHDA and CDR2 is SQIVND (reference sequence). In DNA form, the CDR3 reads TGTGCCAGTAGACCCGGGGACAGGGGAGGGAGCAATCAGCCCCAGCATTTT. It specifies CASRPGDRGGSNQPQHF.

The V call is TRBV11-1, the J call TRBJ2-1, with D tentatively TRBD2 (6 bases). V was cut by 2 bases and J by 4 bases, with 12 bases left in between. Germline CDR1 and CDR2: SGHAT and FQDESV (reference sequence). This CDR3 has 15 amino acids. This CDR3 is CASSLYGSGYNEQFF. The DNA of the CDR3 is TGTGCCAGCAGCTTATACGGGAGTGGGTACAATGAGCAGTTCTTC.

A remark on this clone: Different DNA sequences within this sample yield the same CDR3. The chain is built from TRBV4-1 and TRBJ2-1; D might be TRBD2 (5 bases). There are 17 residues in the CDR3. Germline CDR1 and CDR2: MGHRA and YSYEKL. Trimming pared 0 bases from V and 0 bases from J, leaving 12 bases between. This chain's CDR3 is CASSQDTSGSSYNEQFF. CDR3 bases: TGCGCCAGCAGCCAAGATACGAGCGGAAGCTCCTACAATGAGCAGTTCTTC.

The chain uses TRBV9 and TRBJ1-2; 8 bases are shared with TRBD1. This CDR3 comprises 14 residues. Per the germline V gene, CDR1 is SGDLS and CDR2 is YYNGEE. Germline trimming cut 0 bases from V and 8 bases from J; bases unmatched to any gene: 6. This CDR3 reads CASSVADRAIGYTF. The CDR3, as DNA: TGTGCCAGCAGCGTAGCGGACAGGGCAATCGGCTACACCTTC.

The chain recombines TRBV7-6 with TRBJ2-7, with TRBD2 matching 11 bases. V gave up 1 base and J gave up 6 bases; unmatched junction bases: 5. The CDR3 length is 15 residues. From germline, CDR1 is SGHVS and CDR2 FNYEAQ. CDR3 DNA sequence: TGTGCCAGCAGCTTAGTGACTACTAGCGGGAGCGAGCAGTACTTC. Translation: CASSLVTTSGSEQYF.

The chain recombines TRBV6-1 with TRBJ1-2; D remains unclear. CDR3 size: 13 residues. From germline, CDR1 is MNHNS and CDR2 SASEGT. V lost 2 bases and J 2 bases, leaving 6 bases between the germline ends. The CDR3 protein is CASSEWANYGYTF. The CDR3 region has the DNA TGTGCCAGCAGTGAATGGGCGAACTATGGCTACACCTTC.

CDR3 bases: TGTGCCAGCAGCTTTGGGACAGGGAGGACCTACGAGCAGTACTTC. Protein product: CASSFGTGRTYEQYF. The chain joins TRBV11-2 to TRBJ2-7; 9 nucleotides agree with TRBD1. J gave up 2 bases and V 3 bases, and 5 bases lay outside the gene matches. This CDR3 has 15 amino acids. In germline, CDR1 is SGHAT, CDR2 FQNNGV.

The genes are TRBV7-2 and TRBJ1-2; tentative D call: TRBD1 (5 bases). Germline V lookup: CDR1 SGHTA, CDR2 FQGNSA. The V end was cut by 4 bases, the J end by 5 bases, with 8 bases between. This CDR3 is built from 12 residues. In DNA form, the CDR3 reads TGTGCCAGCAGCTGGGGCGCATATGGCTACACCTTC. This gives the protein CASSWGAYGYTF.

The chain uses TRBV2 and TRBJ1-1; 7 positions agree with TRBD1. Germline V CDR1 and CDR2: SNHLY, FYNNEI. The CDR3 length is 13 residues. The V and J ends lost 4 bases and 4 bases, in that order; junction bases with no gene match: 3. Written as DNA, the CDR3 is TGTGCCAGCAGTGGACAGGGCACCACTGAAGCTTTCTTT. This codes for CASSGQGTTEAFF.

The chain joins TRBV7-8 to TRBJ2-5; D is uncertain. CDR3 length: 16 amino acids. Germline values: CDR1 SGHVS, CDR2 FQNEAQ. V was shortened by 0 bases and J by 3 bases, with 14 bases between the two germline ends. CDR3 protein: CASSLAPGRAEETQYF. The CDR3 DNA reads as TGTGCCAGCAGCTTAGCCCCCGGTCGAGCCGAAGAGACCCAGTACTTC.

J is TRBJ1-3 and V is TRBV15, with D tentatively TRBD1 (5 bases). With 0 bases removed from V and 3 bases from J, the gap between germline ends came to 9 bases. CDR1 is LNHNV and CDR2 is YYDKDF in the germline V gene (reference sequence). CDR3 length: 15 residues. The CDR3 here is CATSRDGGIGNTIYF. DNA of the CDR3: TGTGCCACCAGCAGAGATGGGGGGATTGGAAACACCATATATTTT. The full variable domain, rest sourced from reference TRBV15 and TRBJ1-3, is DAMVIQNPRYQVTQFGKPVTLSCSQTLNHNVMYWYQQKSSQAPKLLFHYYDKDFNNEADTPDNFQSRRPNTSFCFLDIRSPGLGDTAMYLCATSRDGGIGNTIYFGEGSWLTVV.

J is TRBJ1-2 and V is TRBV6-1; a possible D gene is TRBD1 (6 bases). Germline CDR1 MNHNS, CDR2 SASEGT. V was trimmed by 6 bases and J by 4 bases, leaving 18 bases between them. The CDR3 consists of 15 residues. In DNA, the CDR3 is TGTGCCAGCAGACGGGACACTACGAATGGCTATGGCTACACCTTC. Translating gives CASRRDTTNGYGYTF.

CDR3 loop: CASSLAGTATNEKLFF. In DNA, the CDR3 is TGCGCCAGCAGCTTGGCAGGGACTGCAACTAATGAAAAACTGTTTTTT. The V call is TRBV5-1, the J call TRBJ1-4; tentatively, D is TRBD1 (5 bases). This CDR3 has 16 residues. V was pared by 0 bases and J by 0 bases, with 9 bases between. Germline assignment: CDR1 SGHRS and CDR2 YFSETQ.

This sequence joins TRBV27 and TRBJ2-5; 7 bases fit TRBD1. The ends lost 2 bases at V and 2 bases at J; junction bases unmatched: 2. This CDR3 is built from 14 residues. Germline V gene sequence: CDR1 MNHEY, CDR2 SMNVEV (reference sequence). The CDR3, as DNA: TGTGCCAGCAGTTTAAGGGGGCAACAAGAGACCCAGTACTTC. Amino acid sequence: CASSLRGQQETQYF.

J is TRBJ1-3 and V is TRBV30; the D gene is possibly TRBD1 (5 bases). The germline V gene has CDR1 GTSNPN and CDR2 SVGIG (reference sequence). The CDR3 is made up of 13 amino acids. V gave up 5 bases and J gave up 2 bases, with 10 bases separating them. CDR3 amino acids: CAWWIGAGNTIYF. The CDR3 DNA sequence: TGTGCCTGGTGGATAGGGGCTGGAAACACCATATATTTT.

This chain connects TRBV5-1 to TRBJ2-5; weak D call: TRBD2 (6 bases). The CDR3 is 17 amino acids. Germline lookup yields CDR1 SGHRS and CDR2 YFSETQ. V lost 4 bases and J 4 bases, leaving 23 bases between the germline ends. The CDR3 DNA sequence: TGCGCCAGCAGCCGTTGGAGTAGCGGCCTGGCAGGAGAGACCCAGTACTTC. Translating it yields CASSRWSSGLAGETQYF.

V and J are TRBV30 and TRBJ2-5; tentative D call: TRBD1 (5 bases). Trimming cost V 2 bases and J 2 bases, with 12 bases left between them. The CDR3 covers 14 residues. The germline V gene has CDR1 GTSNPN and CDR2 SVGIG (reference sequence). As DNA, the CDR3 is TGTGCCTGGAGTTTAGGGCCAGGGCAAGAGACCCAGTACTTC. It yields the protein CAWSLGPGQETQYF. The complete variable domain, with remaining parts taken from reference TRBV30 and TRBJ2-5, reads SQTIHQWPATLVQPVGSPLSLECTVEGTSNPNLYWYRQAAGRGLQLLFYSVGIGQISSEVPQNLSASRPQDRQFILSSKKLLLSDSGFYLCAWSLGPGQETQYFGPGTRLLVL.